Listed below are T cell receptor beta chains from one sample, sequenced in a study of breast tumors, draining lymph nodes, adjacent tissues. TCRdb reprocessed the multiplex PCR reads with MiXCR, giving one entry per CDR3 protein. The data show about 200,000 distinct CDR3 sequences, 31% seen once. Sequencing was carried out using axillary lymph node tissue. These receptors came from a female donor with breast cancer. Some clones in this sample may be carry-over from other donors' samples. Each CDR3 is given without its conserved first and last residue. The order of the fields is J gene, V gene, CDR3 protein.

>TRBJ1-1|TRBV19
ASSSDRGTEAF
>TRBJ1-2|TRBV30
AWSSTADLYGYT
>TRBJ2-3|TRBV7-9
ASSLRAGVNTDTQY
>TRBJ2-3|TRBV6-6
ASSHDRQRDTDTQY
>TRBJ1-2|TRBV12-3/TRBV12-4
ASSLLYRGNGYT
>TRBJ1-5|TRBV20-1
SARPVSNQPQH
>TRBJ1-1|TRBV28
ASRVGGSTEAF
>TRBJ2-1|TRBV20-1
SARATSGRAFSYNEQF
>TRBJ1-2|TRBV6-6
ASTDLTQGADGYT
>TRBJ2-1|TRBV11-2
ASSLGSGRRNEQF
>TRBJ2-2|TRBV15
ATSRGRGEGRKELF
>TRBJ1-6|TRBV7-9
ASSPDRDNSPLH
>TRBJ1-4|TRBV7-2
ASSLASTNEKLF
>TRBJ2-7|TRBV6-1
ASSPQAYEQY
>TRBJ2-7|TRBV4-3
ASSPLGQY
>TRBJ2-2|TRBV30
AWSVRSGGPTGELS
>TRBJ2-3|TRBV4-1
ASSRATDTQY
>TRBJ2-7|TRBV11-3
ARISGLPYEQY
>TRBJ1-3|TRBV18
ASSRFDRGSGNTIY
>TRBJ2-1|TRBV18
ASSQTSGTYNEQF
>TRBJ1-3|TRBV5-6
ASSLVANSGNTIY
>TRBJ1-5|TRBV20-1
SAREELGPRGHQPQH
>TRBJ1-4|TRBV15
ATSGERGGWDEKLF
>TRBJ2-1|TRBV18
ASSPPSSLEQF
>TRBJ2-5|TRBV7-2
ASRAPGQGTQY
>TRBJ2-1|TRBV20-1
SAPTAPPSDEQF
>TRBJ1-3|TRBV7-6
ASSLGAGRDSGNTIY
>TRBJ2-7|TRBV3-1
ASSPRTGAYEQY
>TRBJ1-2|TRBV28
ASSLALYYGYT
>TRBJ2-7|TRBV7-7
AGSLAVGYEQY
>TRBJ2-2|TRBV9
ASSVDFAGELF
>TRBJ1-3|TRBV19
ASIGAAGNTIY
>TRBJ2-4|TRBV20-1
SARDMGLAENIQY
>TRBJ2-7|TRBV7-8
ARDVGDPYEQY
>TRBJ2-7|TRBV11-2
ASSVTGPLSEQY
>TRBJ1-5|TRBV28
ASSPYDRGRNQPQH
>TRBJ2-5|TRBV14
ASSPFGQGGETQY
>TRBJ1-5|TRBV2
ASRRRGPQPQH
>TRBJ2-3|TRBV18
ASSRSGGRTDTQY
>TRBJ2-6|TRBV6-1
ASSRQGLMTGANVLT
>TRBJ1-2|TRBV30
ASFRGAGNT
>TRBJ2-1|TRBV10-3
AISGGLANNEQF
>TRBJ2-3|TRBV11-2
ASSSGQGRTDTQY
>TRBJ2-7|TRBV20-1
SARELRGYYEQY
>TRBJ1-4|TRBV20-1
SDPGQGTNEKLF
>TRBJ2-5|TRBV2
ASSRGLAGGQETQY
>TRBJ2-6|TRBV24-1
ATSDPTGGQANVLT
>TRBJ2-1|TRBV5-1
ASSYPTSGNDEQF
>TRBJ2-7|TRBV10-3
AIRPREPVPYEQY
>TRBJ1-2|TRBV6-2/TRBV6-3
ASRPTGEAGYT
>TRBJ2-1|TRBV7-2
ASSSYRANEQF
>TRBJ1-2|TRBV5-1
ASSLGQGANGYT
>TRBJ1-2|TRBV11-2
ASRQPGGSYGYT
>TRBJ2-5|TRBV24-1
ATSDPGGETQY
>TRBJ2-2|TRBV6-2/TRBV6-3
ASSWSLAGDTGELF
>TRBJ2-4|TRBV19
ASSKSGGAVAKNIQY
>TRBJ1-2|TRBV20-1
SALGQNVTRPGYT
>TRBJ1-4|TRBV7-8
ASSRTEGREKLF